This T cell receptor (beta chain) appears in the sequencing data of a study of T cells in localized non-small cell lung cancer. Study-wide findings and caveats: Uninvolved adjacent lung showed higher T cell clonality than tumor.

CDR3 length equals 14 residues. The V gene's germline CDR1 is SGHTA and CDR2 FQGTGA. The V end lost 5 bases, the J end lost 1 base, and 11 bases lay between the germline ends. This clone was detected only once. Antigen: not known. The protocol was immunoSEQ multiplex PCR, while the TCRdb copy is restricted to in-frame clones and leaves out a portion. The repertoire holds fewer than 100,000 clones, about 91% seen once, with about 15% in the top ten. J is TRBJ1-1 and V is TRBV7-3; tentative D call: TRBD1 (6 bases). This sample comprised peripheral blood, obtained before any cancer treatment. This receptor was obtained from a man aged 35-75 years with stage I squamous cell lung carcinoma. CDR3 DNA sequence: TGTGCCAGCAGCCCGGGGGCCGGGAACACTGAAGCTTTCTTT. Protein sequence: CASSPGAGNTEAFF.